This TCR beta chain derives from a study of molecular identifiers for immune sequencing clone quantification. Germline CDR1 reads SQVTM; CDR2 reads ANQGSEA. Trimming took 3 bases from V and 6 from J; bases not matched to a gene: 4. The CDR3 length is 12 residues. This clonotype was observed at least ten times. TCRdb recomputed calls from the PCR reads with MiXCR, one row per CDR3 protein. This repertoire shows 300,000 to 400,000 distinct CDR3 sequences, roughly 24% found once; its top ten account for roughly 0.7%. This receptor was taken from a human donor in good health. Some libraries in this study had Jurkat cell RNA spiked in. Sequencing was done on a sample of naive CD8+ T cells from blood, with Jurkat cell RNA spiked in. The subset denotes: FACS-sorted CD8+CD4-CCR7+CD45RA+ naive T cells. The rearrangement joins TRBV29-1 to TRBJ2-7, with 8 bases aligning to TRBD2. CDR3 nucleotide sequence: TGCAGCGTTGAGTTCCGGGGGGGCGAGCAGTACTTC. It is translated as CSVEFRGGEQYF.